The clone carrying this T cell receptor beta chain showed up just a few times. Antigen specificity is unknown. CDR3 length: 13 residues. CDR1 SGHKS and CDR2 YYEKEE come from the germline V gene (reference sequence). Trimming pared 2 bases from V and 5 bases from J, leaving 11 bases between. This specimen belongs to a study of beta chain features in type 1 diabetes. Of the isolated RNA, all was reverse transcribed, and so the sequenced material was expressed TCRB transcripts. TCRdb keeps only in-frame clones here, not all; method: immunoSEQ multiplex PCR. The sample records about 130,000 clones, about 9.2% being singletons. Overall study results and limits: Researchers report that Type 1 diabetes patients had moderately but significantly shorter TCRB CDR3s across all four CD4+ subsets.

The receptor was derived from a man younger than 35 in good health. This chain joins TRBV5-5 and TRBJ2-7, with a possible D match to TRBD1 (5 bases). Sequencing was carried out using central memory CD4+ T cells from blood. The chain's CDR3 is CASSFVGRDEQYF. CDR3 DNA sequence: TGTGCCAGCAGCTTTGTGGGGCGCGACGAGCAGTACTTC.